This T cell receptor (beta chain) was identified during a study of T cells in Graves' hyperthyroidism and ophthalmopathy. Looked up from germline, CDR1 is LGHDT and CDR2 is YNNKEL (reference sequence). The J segment lost 2 bases and the V segment lost 2 bases, leaving 2 bases of the junction unmatched. The CDR3 consists of 14 residues. Authors of the study amplified TCR beta CDR3 regions from RNA transcripts. TCR CDR3 regions were first amplified by RT-PCR with HTBI primers. TCRdb passed the multiplex PCR reads through MiXCR, listing each CDR3 protein once. The repertoire includes 200,000 or so distinct CDR3 sequences, about a sixth of them detected once, and more than 50% sits in the top ten. This clonotype came up many times.

The clonotype comes from a woman in her forties or fifties with Graves' hyperthyroidism. The sequenced material came from blood. The chain couples TRBV3-1 to TRBJ2-5; 7 bases match TRBD1. DNA for the CDR3: TGTGCCAGCAGCCAAAGGACAGGTCAAGAGACCCAGTACTTC. Encoded protein: CASSQRTGQETQYF.